Below, 4 T cell receptor beta chains from the same sample are listed, as sequenced in a study of blood T cells in healthy people across ages (dated by TCRdb to between 2014 and 2016). Library construction relied on 5' RACE. A second PCR of about 7 to 12 cycles was run with a J-beta primer mix and a sample-barcoded 5' primer. TCRdb reanalyzed the raw reads on its own, using fastp at Q25 for trimming and MiXCR for clone calling, and kept in-frame beta chains. Each CDR3 protein appears once, grouped with its most common genes and DNA. This sample gives 1.5 million to 2 million distinct CDR3 sequences in total; more than 35% of them show up just once. Jointly, the top ten make up under 25% of the sample. Specimen: blood. These receptors were collected from a human donor in good health.

This clonotype was observed many times. The chain links TRBV10-3 to TRBJ2-3; possibly TRBD1 for D (6 bases). Germline CDR1 is ENHRY and CDR2 is SYGVKD. The CDR3 is 12 amino acids. V was clipped by 8 bases and J by 0 bases, with 6 bases between them. CDR3 DNA sequence: TGTGCCATCGGACAGAGCACAGATACGCAGTATTTT. Amino acids: CAIGQSTDTQYF.

This clonotype came up a few times. The J gene is TRBJ1-1, the V gene TRBV7-4; D not certain. In germline, CDR1 is SGHVT, CDR2 SQSDAQ. Trimming took off 4 bases at V and 4 bases at J, with 10 bases between the two ends. The CDR3 loop spans 13 amino acids. The CDR3 nucleotides are TGTGCCAGCAGCTCCAAGCGGGGCACTGAAGCTTTCTTT. Encoded protein: CASSSKRGTEAFF.

Only one count was recorded for this clonotype. This chain joins TRBV4-2 and TRBJ2-3; D may be TRBD2 (6 bases). Per the germline V gene, CDR1 is LGHNA and CDR2 is YNFKEQ. The CDR3 spans 14 residues. V lost 2 bases and J 6 bases, leaving 12 bases between the germline ends. The CDR3, as DNA: TGTGCCAGCAGCCAAAATACGGAGGGGGATACGCAGTATTTT. Translated: CASSQNTEGDTQYF.

This clonotype occurred a few times. This chain links TRBV9 with TRBJ1-1; D is uncertain. CDR1 and CDR2 from the germline V gene are SGDLS and YYNGEE. The CDR3 totals 13 residues. V lost 3 bases to trimming and J lost 2 bases, with 8 bases between them. The CDR3 bases are TGTGCCAGCAGCGCCTCAGGAAACACTGAAGCTTTCTTT. Protein: CASSASGNTEAFF.